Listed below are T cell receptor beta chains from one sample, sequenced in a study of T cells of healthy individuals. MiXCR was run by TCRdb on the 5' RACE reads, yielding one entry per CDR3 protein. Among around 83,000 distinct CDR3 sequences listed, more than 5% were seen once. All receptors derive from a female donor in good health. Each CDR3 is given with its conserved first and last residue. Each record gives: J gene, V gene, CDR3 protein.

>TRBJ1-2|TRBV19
CASEKGGPQPYGYTF
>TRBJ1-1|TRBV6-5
CASSYFGTSAEAFF
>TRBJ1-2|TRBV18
CASSQGAYYGYTF
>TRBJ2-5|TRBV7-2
CASSLGGRTQETQYF
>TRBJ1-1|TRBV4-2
CASSQDYRDAENTEAFF
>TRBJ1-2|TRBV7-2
CASSSDREGGYTF
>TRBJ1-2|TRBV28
CASSLPPANYGYTF
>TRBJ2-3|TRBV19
CASSKTGARYTQYF
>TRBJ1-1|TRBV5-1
CASSVRPGKNTEAFF
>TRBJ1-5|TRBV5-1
CASSKGGNQPQHF
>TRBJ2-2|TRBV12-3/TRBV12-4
CASSLGTSPGELFF
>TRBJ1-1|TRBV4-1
CASSQWTRQGVNTEAFF
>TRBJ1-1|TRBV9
CASSPSQVNTEAFF
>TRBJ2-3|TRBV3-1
CASSPIAFSGRLDTQYF
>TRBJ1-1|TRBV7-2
CASSSMITTEAFF
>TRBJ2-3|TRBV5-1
CASSSTLDTQYF
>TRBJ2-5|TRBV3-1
CASSPRRREGETQYF
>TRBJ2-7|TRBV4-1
CASSPRVGSYEQYF
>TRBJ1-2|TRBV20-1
CSAPRDTPNYGYTF
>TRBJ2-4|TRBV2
CASRKGRDTIAKNIQYF
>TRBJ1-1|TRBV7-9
CASSLERKLGTLNTEAFF
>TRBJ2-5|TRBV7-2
CASSLGGIVETQYF
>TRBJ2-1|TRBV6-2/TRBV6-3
CASSSMMGTPVEQFF
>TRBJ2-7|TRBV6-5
CASSYGLAGEYEQYF
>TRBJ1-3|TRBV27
CASSYDGNTIYF
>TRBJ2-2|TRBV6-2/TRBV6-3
CASSSDRGAIGELFF
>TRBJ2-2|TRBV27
CASSSTSFTGELFF
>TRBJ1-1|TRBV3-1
CASSQGNGRGDAFF